The count of the clone carrying this TCR beta chain is one. This entry is derived from a study of cytomegalovirus exposure and HLA in healthy donors. J lost 9 bases, V lost 5 bases, and 11 bases had no gene match. The length of the CDR3 is 15 residues. Looked up from germline, CDR1 is SEHNR and CDR2 is FQNEAQ (reference sequence). PCR was performed using 60 Vbeta and 13 Jbeta primers. Generated by immunoSEQ multiplex PCR, the TCRdb table keeps only in-frame clones and is missing some. Found here are about 170,000 clones, about 79% of them singletons; the top ten hold approximately 2.1%. The source material was PBMCs. V usage is TRBV7-9 and J usage is TRBJ2-3; 10 positions agree with TRBD2. This receptor was taken from a woman in her forties or fifties in good health and CMV-seronegative. CDR3 loop: CASSPSAGGSRTQYF. The CDR3 DNA reads as TGTGCCAGCAGCCCCTCAGCGGGGGGGTCGCGGACGCAGTATTTT.